What follows are 17 T cell receptor beta chains derived from one specimen sequenced in a study of PD-L1 blockade in urothelial cancer. Clones were sequenced by immunoSEQ multiplex PCR, and TCRdb holds only the in-frame ones, with some missing. The sample includes more than 80,000 clones, 82% seen only once; the top ten take 9.5%. Sample: PBMCs, taken around atezolizumab (anti-PD-L1) treatment. These receptors were obtained from a man between 70 and 80 years old with urothelial cancer.

The CDR3 bases are TGTGCCATCAAGGGACAAAATAACTATGGCTACACCTTC. Translation gives CAIKGQNNYGYTF. The chain carries TRBV10-3 and TRBJ1-2; tentatively, D is TRBD1 (6 bases). Germline V gene data show CDR1 as ENHRY and CDR2 as SYGVKD. The CDR3 has 13 residues. The V end lost 7 bases, the J end lost 1 base, and 10 bases lay between the germline ends.

CDR3 nucleotide sequence: TGCGCCAGCAGCTCATCCGGCTCAGGCCTGGGCACTGAAGCTTTCTTT. This codes for CASSSSGSGLGTEAFF. The V call is TRBV5-1, the J call TRBJ1-1; D not resolved. CDR1 and CDR2 from the germline V gene are SGHRS and YFSETQ. This CDR3 is built from 16 residues. V was clipped by 3 bases and J by 4 bases, with 19 bases between them.

J is TRBJ2-3 and V is TRBV6-1; 7 nucleotides match TRBD2. With 4 bases clipped from V and 4 bases from J, the junction kept 5 bases outside the gene matches. Germline V gene sequence: CDR1 MNHNS, CDR2 SASEGT. The CDR3 is 14 amino acids. The CDR3 DNA reads TGTGCCAGCAGTGGGGGGGGATTACCAGATACGCAGTATTTT. It encodes CASSGGGLPDTQYF.

The CDR3 loop reads CASSPIGGGYEQYF. The CDR3 DNA is TGCGCCAGCAGCCCAATAGGGGGGGGGTACGAGCAGTACTTC. This chain connects TRBV5-1 to TRBJ2-7; D is possibly TRBD2 (7 bases). Trimming stripped 4 bases from V and 4 bases from J, with 15 bases between. CDR1 and CDR2 from the germline V gene are SGHRS and YFSETQ. The CDR3 totals 14 residues.

The V and J genes are TRBV7-9 and TRBJ2-1; tentatively, D is TRBD2 (7 bases). Trimming cost V 1 base and J 4 bases, with 14 bases left between them. The V gene's germline CDR1 is SEHNR and CDR2 FQNEAQ (reference sequence). CDR3 size: 16 residues. CDR3 in amino acids: CASSLVRGAGYNEQFF. CDR3 bases: TGTGCCAGCAGCTTAGTTCGGGGGGCCGGATACAATGAGCAGTTCTTC.

The chain couples TRBV10-3 to TRBJ2-1; 9 nucleotides align to TRBD2. V was pared by 2 bases and J by 1 base, with 6 bases of the junction left unmatched. Germline CDR1 reads ENHRY; CDR2 reads SYGVKD. This CDR3 is 17 amino acids long. The CDR3 DNA is TGTGCCATCAGTGAGGTGGTAGCGGGGGCTTCCTACAATGAGCAGTTCTTC. This sequence encodes CAISEVVAGASYNEQFF.

The chain joins TRBV29-1 to TRBJ2-7, with D unresolved. Looked up from germline, CDR1 is SQVTM and CDR2 is ANQGSEA. The CDR3 has 11 residues. Trimming shortened V by 1 base and J by 3 bases, and 4 bases separated the two germline ends. The CDR3 DNA reads as TGCAGCGTTGAAGTCAGCTACGAGCAGTACTTC. The encoded protein is CSVEVSYEQYF.

The chain carries TRBV28 and TRBJ1-2; D possibly corresponds to TRBD1 (5 bases). From germline, CDR1 is MDHEN and CDR2 SYDVKM. Trimming left V 2 bases short and J 3 bases short, with 13 bases between. The CDR3 loop spans 15 amino acids. The CDR3 region is CASSLGYRKDYGYTF. In nucleotides, the CDR3 is TGTGCCAGCAGTTTAGGCTACAGGAAGGACTATGGCTACACCTTC.

The V and J genes are TRBV11-2 and TRBJ2-7; a possible D gene is TRBD1 (5 bases). V gave up 1 base and J gave up 3 bases, with 7 bases separating them. The germline CDR1 and CDR2 sequences are SGHAT and FQNNGV. CDR3 size: 13 residues. The CDR3 here is CASSLGTHYEQYF. DNA of the CDR3: TGTGCCAGCAGCTTAGGGACACACTACGAGCAGTACTTC.

This clone was seen a handful of times. The V and J genes are TRBV11-3 and TRBJ1-1; D might be TRBD1 (6 bases). The ends were cut back, 5 bases at V and 1 base at J, with 11 bases in the middle. This CDR3 has 14 amino acids. Per the germline V gene, CDR1 is SGHNT and CDR2 is YENEEA. As DNA, the CDR3 is TGTGCCAGCAGCCGCGGGGGGGCGAACACTGAAGCTTTCTTT. It is translated as CASSRGGANTEAFF. The variable domain in full, with the rest retrieved from reference TRBV11-3 and TRBJ1-1, is EAGVVQSPRYKIIEKKQPVAFWCNPISGHNTLYWYLQNLGQGPELLIRYENEEAVDDSQLPKDRFSAERLKGVDSTLKIQPAELGDSAVYLCASSRGGANTEAFFGQGTRLTVV.

The chain recombines TRBV7-2 with TRBJ2-3; D gene ambiguous. The V gene's germline CDR1 is SGHTA and CDR2 FQGNSA. The CDR3 is made up of 17 amino acids. Trimming cost V 5 bases and J 0 bases, with 18 bases left between them. CDR3 nucleotides: TGTGCCAGCAGCCCTTCGGGTCCCCTGGCGAGCACAGATACGCAGTATTTT. Protein: CASSPSGPLASTDTQYF.

The chain recombines TRBV19 with TRBJ2-7, with D perhaps matching TRBD1 (6 bases). The germline gives CDR1 LNHDA, CDR2 SQIVND (reference sequence). The CDR3 consists of 15 residues. With 9 bases removed from V and 5 bases from J, the gap between germline ends came to 23 bases. CDR3 sequence: CASTPQMGARDEQYF. CDR3 sequence (DNA): TGTGCCAGCACTCCCCAGATGGGGGCGCGGGACGAGCAGTACTTC. The complete variable domain, with remaining parts taken from reference TRBV19 and TRBJ2-7, reads DGGITQSPKYLFRKEGQNVTLSCEQNLNHDAMYWYRQDPGQGLRLIYYSQIVNDFQKGDIAEGYSVSREKKESFPLTVTSAQKNPTAFYLCASTPQMGARDEQYFGPGTRLTVT.

The V gene is TRBV11-2, the J gene TRBJ2-2; 14 nucleotides agree with TRBD2. Trimming cost V 2 bases and J 5 bases; bases outside gene matches: 7. CDR1 and CDR2 from the germline V gene are SGHAT and FQNNGV. This CDR3 contains 18 residues. In DNA form, the CDR3 reads TGTGCCAGCAGCTTATTCGGGACTAGCGGGGGCAGGACCGGGGAGCTGTTTTTT. Protein product: CASSLFGTSGGRTGELFF.

The chain uses TRBV7-2 and TRBJ2-2; the match to TRBD1 covers 9 bases. Trimming took 5 bases from V and 0 from J; bases not matched to a gene: 1. The CDR3 spans 15 residues. CDR1 and CDR2 (germline): SGHTA, FQGNSA. CDR3 sequence: CASSRTGANTGELFF. For the CDR3, the DNA is TGTGCCAGCAGCCGGACAGGGGCGAACACCGGGGAGCTGTTTTTT. The full variable domain, completed using reference TRBV7-2 and TRBJ2-2, is GAGVSQSPSNKVTEKGKDVELRCDPISGHTALYWYRQSLGQGLEFLIYFQGNSAPDKSGLPSDRFSAERTGGSVSTLTIQRTQQEDSAVYLCASSRTGANTGELFFGEGSRLTVL.

The rearrangement links TRBV7-9 to TRBJ1-4; 8 bases match TRBD1. This CDR3 is 14 amino acids long. The germline V gene has CDR1 SEHNR and CDR2 FQNEAQ (reference sequence). J was trimmed by 8 bases and V by 2 bases; bases with no gene match: 4. CDR3 coding DNA: TGTGCCAGCAGCTTAACAGGGGGTGAGGAAAAACTGTTTTTT. Translation gives CASSLTGGEEKLFF.

The chain combines TRBV7-2 with TRBJ2-7; possible D gene TRBD2, 7 bases. Trimming shortened V by 1 base and J by 6 bases, and 13 bases separated the two germline ends. Germline assignment: CDR1 SGHTA and CDR2 FQGNSA. This CDR3 has 14 amino acids. DNA for the CDR3: TGTGCCAGCAGCTTAGTACAGGGAGGGGGCGAGCAGTACTTC. It encodes CASSLVQGGGEQYF.

The V call is TRBV19, the J call TRBJ2-2; possible D gene TRBD2, 6 bases. V lost 1 base, J lost 4 bases, and 10 bases lay in between. CDR1 is LNHDA and CDR2 is SQIVND in the germline V gene (reference sequence). The length of the CDR3 is 15 residues. The chain's CDR3 is CASSIAGLSTGELFF. CDR3 bases: TGTGCCAGTAGTATAGCAGGACTATCCACCGGGGAGCTGTTTTTT.